This record looks at one T cell receptor (beta chain) sequence and its context. Its antigen remains unidentified. The sample holds no much larger clone one base away, and base qualities are not on file. These data originate in a study of blood T cell repertoires in COVID-19 (dated by TCRdb to 2018 to 2020). Some background on the complete study: Collaborator samples came from the United States, Italy and Spain and covered acute and convalescent phases of COVID-19. Where available, HLA class I and class II types were taken from metadata supplied by the sample provider and were not determined by assay-based typing. The repertoires were made available in a free public database intended to serve as a resource for research on the immune response to SARS-CoV-2. Sample metadata almost always included a de-identified subject ID, COVID-19 status, age in years and sex. The material from the prospective study consisted of cDNA or gDNA derived from T cells, B-cell-depleted T cells, or PBMCs. The samples were drawn from two sources: the first 160 participants of the ongoing ImmuneRACE study, and fewer than 1,500 subjects contributed by 6 global collaborators. The dataset comprised deeply sampled blood TCRbeta repertoires from subjects exposed to, actively infected with, or recovered from COVID-19.

TCRbeta CDR3 regions were amplified from genomic DNA using the immunoSEQ Assay, a bias-controlled multiplex PCR. As for how the authors treated the data: Within the assay, amplification of reference gene primers was used to estimate how many nucleated cells each sample contained. Sequence reads were collapsed and filtered to measure the absolute abundance of every unique TCRbeta CDR3 rearrangement. For each sample, productive Simpson clonality was calculated as the square root of Simpson's diversity index over productive rearrangements. The source is immuneACCESS, and TCRdb retained only in-frame sequences with V and J called. Part of the clones is not carried over; for the studies checked, unresolved V genes explain less than half of this, and the remainder is unexplained. The D gene and trimming were derived from the DNA, and the V and J assignments and clone size from that table. The sample records about 200,000 clones, 65% to 85% of which are singletons. Roughly 13% of the sample is taken by the ten largest.

The germline V gene supplies CDR1 SGHTA and CDR2 FQGNSA. The CDR3 holds 15 amino acids from the cysteine to the phenylalanine. The entry retains the CDR3 DNA only, 45 bases that are in frame from base 1. After removal of 5 bases from V and 7 bases from J, the junction retains 7 bases not matched to a gene. Whole blood was collected in K2EDTA tubes by collaborating institutions according to the institutions' own protocols. For TCRbeta analysis, collaborators shipped samples in one of three forms: frozen whole blood, isolated PBMCs, or DNA extracted from either of those sample types. The investigation overall reported the following: The quantity of clinical and demographic metadata differed by source and by participant and was supplied without curation.

The V and J genes are TRBV7-2 and TRBJ2-2, and 10 junctional nucleotides match TRBD1. This receptor was taken from a human donor in a cohort sampled during active COVID-19. Sample: peripheral blood. The CDR3 has the sequence CASSHRDRGHGELFF. The sequenced DNA is TGTGCCAGCAGCCATCGGGACAGGGGTCACGGGGAGCTGTTTTTT.